Listed here are 19 T cell receptor beta chains from one sample, sequenced in a study of T cell responses to AZD1222 COVID-19 vaccine. Sequencing used immunoSEQ multiplex PCR; TCRdb keeps in-frame clones, though not all of them. The repertoire includes about 85,000 clones, about nine tenths of them detected once, and around 3% sits in the top ten. The source material was peripheral blood, sampled on day 0 of AZD1222 vaccination. The origin of the receptors is an adult in good health.

The chain has TRBV5-1 and TRBJ2-5; D may correspond to TRBD1 or TRBD2 (6 bases each). Deletions cut 4 bases from V and 5 bases from J, with 21 bases between. CDR1 and CDR2 (germline): SGHRS, YFSETQ. There are 16 residues in the CDR3. The CDR3 protein is CASSLGGYHQVETQYF. The CDR3 nucleotides read TGCGCCAGCAGCCTGGGGGGCTATCATCAGGTCGAGACCCAGTACTTC.

This clone was seen once. This chain joins TRBV9 and TRBJ1-1; D gene uncertain. CDR3 length: 15 residues. The V gene's germline CDR1 is SGDLS and CDR2 YYNGEE. V was shortened by 3 bases and J by 1 base, with 13 bases between the two germline ends. The CDR3 is CASSARPGGNTEAFF. The CDR3 DNA reads as TGTGCCAGCAGCGCCCGCCCTGGAGGGAACACTGAAGCTTTCTTT.

V gene TRBV7-3 combines with J gene TRBJ1-2; no firm D call. The V gene lost 5 bases and the J gene lost 0 bases, with 7 bases spanning the gap. From germline, CDR1 is SGHTA and CDR2 FQGTGA. This CDR3 has 13 residues. The DNA of the CDR3 is TGTGCCAGCAGCCCGTCAGCTAACTATGGCTACACCTTC. Its translation is CASSPSANYGYTF. Full variable domain (missing parts from reference TRBV7-3 and TRBJ1-2): GAGVSQTPSNKVTEKGKYVELRCDPISGHTALYWYRQSLGQGPEFLIYFQGTGAADDSGLPNDRFFAVRPEGSVSTLKIQRTERGDSAVYLCASSPSANYGYTFGSGTRLTVV.

The V call is TRBV10-3, the J call TRBJ1-2; no reliable D call. This CDR3 has 12 residues. Trimming cost V 3 bases and J 7 bases, with 9 bases left between them. Germline V gives CDR1 ENHRY, CDR2 SYGVKD. CDR3 nucleotide sequence: TGTGCCATCAGTGACGGAGGTTCTGGCTACACCTTC. Its protein product is CAISDGGSGYTF.

The chain employs TRBV4-1 and TRBJ1-4, with a tentative D call TRBD1 (5 bases). Trimming removed 0 bases at V and 8 bases at J, with 16 bases between. The CDR3 is made up of 16 amino acids. In germline, CDR1 is MGHRA, CDR2 YSYEKL. The DNA of the CDR3 is TGCGCCAGCAGCCAAGATTCCCGGGACGGCCGGGAAAAACTGTTTTTT. Amino acids: CASSQDSRDGREKLFF.

The chain employs TRBV7-3 and TRBJ2-2, with 9 bases aligning to TRBD1. Germline trimming cut 2 bases from V and 3 bases from J; bases unmatched to any gene: 7. The germline V gene encodes CDR1 SGHTA and CDR2 FQGTGA. The CDR3 contains 17 residues. In DNA, the CDR3 is TGTGCCAGCAGCTTATCGGAGGGACAGGGATACACCGGGGAGCTGTTTTTT. It specifies CASSLSEGQGYTGELFF. The full variable domain, in which reference TRBV7-3 and TRBJ2-2 provide the parts outside the CDR3, is GAGVSQTPSNKVTEKGKYVELRCDPISGHTALYWYRQSLGQGPEFLIYFQGTGAADDSGLPNDRFFAVRPEGSVSTLKIQRTERGDSAVYLCASSLSEGQGYTGELFFGEGSRLTVL.

This chain joins TRBV28 and TRBJ1-2; TRBD1 is a possible D gene (6 bases). The ends were cut back, 5 bases at V and 8 bases at J, with 27 bases in the middle. This CDR3 region has 17 residues. Germline V gene lookup returns CDR1 MDHEN and CDR2 SYDVKM. CDR3 protein: CASSQPGAEPHRSGYTF. The CDR3 nucleotides read TGTGCCAGCAGTCAGCCGGGGGCTGAGCCACATAGATCGGGCTACACCTTC.

The gene calls are TRBV28 and TRBJ2-3; 8 bases fit TRBD2. This CDR3 region has 16 residues. Germline CDR1 is MDHEN and CDR2 is SYDVKM. Unmatched junction bases numbered 10, after V lost 5 bases and J lost 3 bases. CDR3 sequence: CASSGGREARTDTQYF. The CDR3 DNA is TGTGCCAGCAGTGGGGGGCGGGAGGCTCGTACAGATACGCAGTATTTT.

The genes are TRBV28 and TRBJ1-1; the match to TRBD1 covers 7 bases. V gave up 5 bases and J gave up 3 bases; unmatched junction bases: 9. CDR3 length: 15 amino acids. Germline V gene data show CDR1 as MDHEN and CDR2 as SYDVKM. The CDR3 DNA reads TGTGCCAGCAGTCAAGGGGGCGAGGGGGACACTGAAGCTTTCTTT. This codes for CASSQGGEGDTEAFF.

The genes are TRBV2 and TRBJ2-3; D gene ambiguous. The CDR3 extends over 15 amino acids. Per germline, CDR1 SNHLY and CDR2 FYNNEI. Trimming stripped 7 bases from V and 0 bases from J, with 14 bases between. In DNA, the CDR3 is TGTGCCAGCAAGCGTACTACTTTAAGCACAGATACGCAGTATTTT. Translation: CASKRTTLSTDTQYF.

This chain links TRBV2 with TRBJ1-5; no definite D call. Per the germline V gene, CDR1 is SNHLY and CDR2 is FYNNEI. The CDR3 sequence is 14 residues long. With 4 bases removed from V and 0 bases from J, the gap between germline ends came to 7 bases. CDR3 nucleotide sequence: TGTGCCAGCAGTGGGAGAAATAGCAATCAGCCCCAGCATTTT. It yields the protein CASSGRNSNQPQHF.

The CDR3 DNA is TGCGCCAGCAGCGAAACTGGCGGGAACTACGAGCAGTACTTC. This encodes CASSETGGNYEQYF. The gene calls are TRBV5-1 and TRBJ2-7; D may be TRBD2 (6 bases). The CDR3 is made up of 14 amino acids. Per the germline V gene, CDR1 is SGHRS and CDR2 is YFSETQ. The V and J ends lost 4 bases and 3 bases respectively, with 14 bases between them. The full variable domain, completed using reference TRBV5-1 and TRBJ2-7, is KAGVTQTPRYLIKTRGQQVTLSCSPISGHRSVSWYQQTPGQGLQFLFEYFSETQRNKGNFPGRFSGRQFSNSRSEMNVSTLELGDSALYLCASSETGGNYEQYFGPGTRLTVT.

This clone was counted once. The genes are TRBV11-2 and TRBJ1-1; no reliable D call. This CDR3 contains 13 residues. The V gene's germline CDR1 is SGHAT and CDR2 FQNNGV. V lost 5 bases and J lost 7, with 14 bases in between. The CDR3 coding sequence is TGTGCCAGCAGCCTCCGGGGTGAGGGTGAAGCTTTCTTT. Translating it yields CASSLRGEGEAFF.

This rearrangement joins TRBV11-1 to TRBJ2-7; 7 bases are shared with TRBD1. The germline CDR1 and CDR2 sequences are SGHAT and FQDESV (reference sequence). The CDR3 has 15 amino acids. V dropped 5 bases and J dropped 1; count of bases not matched to a gene: 8. In nucleotides, the CDR3 is TGTGCCAGCAGCCCCGACAGGGTACCTTCCTACGAGCAGTACTTC. It translates to CASSPDRVPSYEQYF.

The V gene is TRBV6-1, the J gene TRBJ1-3; the D gene is possibly TRBD1 (5 bases). CDR1 and CDR2 (germline): MNHNS, SASEGT. This CDR3 is built from 18 residues. V dropped 4 bases and J dropped 0 bases, with 19 bases sitting between them. CDR3 amino acids: CASSAVGEGPPSGNTIYF. In DNA, the CDR3 is TGTGCCAGCAGTGCTGTGGGGGAAGGGCCCCCCTCTGGAAACACCATATATTTT.

V usage is TRBV18 and J usage is TRBJ2-1; D ambiguous. The germline V gene encodes CDR1 KGHSH and CDR2 LQKENI. The CDR3 totals 11 residues. The V end lost 0 bases, the J end lost 9 bases, and 3 bases lay between the germline ends. The CDR3 loop is CASSPPGEQFF. CDR3 coding DNA: TGTGCCAGCTCACCACCTGGTGAGCAGTTCTTC. The full variable domain, its missing parts supplied by reference TRBV18 and TRBJ2-1, is NAGVMQNPRHLVRRRGQEARLRCSPMKGHSHVYWYRQLPEEGLKFMVYLQKENIIDESGMPKERFSAEFPKEGPSILRIQQVVRGDSAAYFCASSPPGEQFFGPGTRLTVL.

The chain links TRBV27 to TRBJ2-1; D unclear. The CDR3 is made up of 11 amino acids. CDR1 and CDR2 (germline): MNHEY, SMNVEV (reference sequence). Trimming pared 6 bases from V and 9 bases from J, leaving 9 bases between. The DNA of the CDR3 is TGTGCCAGCAGCGCGTACGGTGAGCAGTTCTTC. Translation: CASSAYGEQFF.

This clone was recorded a few times. The chain combines TRBV5-1 with TRBJ1-1; D may be TRBD1 (5 bases). V was cut by 7 bases and J by 1 base, with 5 bases left in between. CDR3 length: 11 residues. From germline, CDR1 is SGHRS and CDR2 YFSETQ. For the CDR3, the DNA is TGCGCCAGCCAGGGGAACACTGAAGCTTTCTTT. It yields the protein CASQGNTEAFF. Full variable domain (missing parts from reference TRBV5-1 and TRBJ1-1): KAGVTQTPRYLIKTRGQQVTLSCSPISGHRSVSWYQQTPGQGLQFLFEYFSETQRNKGNFPGRFSGRQFSNSRSEMNVSTLELGDSALYLCASQGNTEAFFGQGTRLTVV.

This rearrangement joins TRBV28 to TRBJ1-2; D uncertain. CDR3 length: 14 residues. Germline lookup yields CDR1 MDHEN and CDR2 SYDVKM. Trimming removed 6 bases at V and 8 bases at J, with 19 bases between. Written as DNA, the CDR3 is TGTGCCAGCAGACCATCCGGGAATAAGGGCGGCTACACCTTC. It encodes CASRPSGNKGGYTF.